This T cell receptor beta chain was retrieved from a study of cytomegalovirus exposure and HLA in healthy donors. Overall study results and limits: What TCR beta sequences reportedly achieved was accurate prediction of HLA-A and HLA-B alleles in most subjects. Productive rates of about 90% or about 30% were seen for most TCR beta V segments in an earlier analysis. Apart from CMV serostatus, no immune exposure information was available. Later work associated around 18,000 TCR beta sequences with HLA alleles at 0.05 false discovery rate.

As concerns this clone: The antigen remains unidentified.

The PCR was carried out with 60 Vbeta primers and 13 Jbeta primers. Here immunoSEQ multiplex PCR was the method, and the copy in TCRdb shows in-frame clones only, minus some. The sample shows under 200,000 clones, 86% of them seen only once. This TCR was sampled from a woman younger than 35 in good health and CMV-seronegative. The sample comprised PBMCs.

DNA for the CDR3: TGTGCCAGCAGGAGAGAGGCCACTGAAGCTTTCTTT. Protein: CASRREATEAFF. This chain connects TRBV2 to TRBJ1-1, with D unresolved. Germline loops: CDR1 SNHLY, CDR2 FYNNEI. The CDR3 extends over 12 amino acids. With 6 bases removed from V and 4 bases from J, the gap between germline ends came to 9 bases.